Sequencing of this TCR beta chain was carried out in a study of T cells in Graves' hyperthyroidism and ophthalmopathy. The germline CDR1 and CDR2 sequences are MGHDK and SYGVNS. CDR3 length equals 16 residues. V dropped 0 bases and J dropped 0 bases, with 9 bases sitting between them. Template material for amplifying TCR beta CDR3 regions consisted of RNA transcripts. First-round RT-PCR with HTBI primers amplified the TCR CDR3 region. TCRdb re-analysed the multiplex PCR reads in MiXCR, keeping a single row per CDR3 protein. Among roughly 570,000 distinct CDR3 sequences, around a sixth were seen once, and the ten largest hold under 8%.

The TCR was taken from a woman in her 30s with Graves' hyperthyroidism. Sequencing was performed on blood. The chain uses TRBV25-1 and TRBJ2-1; D may be TRBD2 (5 bases). The CDR3 loop is CASSEYRGNSYNEQFF. The DNA for the CDR3 is TGTGCCAGCAGTGAATACCGGGGAAACTCCTACAATGAGCAGTTCTTC.